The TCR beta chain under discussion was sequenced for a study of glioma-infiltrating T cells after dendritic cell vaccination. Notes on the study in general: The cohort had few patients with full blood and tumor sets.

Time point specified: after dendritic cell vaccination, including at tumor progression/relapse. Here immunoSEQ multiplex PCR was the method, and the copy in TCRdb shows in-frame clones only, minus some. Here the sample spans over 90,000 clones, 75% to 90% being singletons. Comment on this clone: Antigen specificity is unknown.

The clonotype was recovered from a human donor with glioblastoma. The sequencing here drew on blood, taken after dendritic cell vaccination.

The CDR3 loop is CASRTGGQVSPLHF. The CDR3 DNA follows: TGTGCCAGCCGTACGGGGGGACAGGTCTCACCCCTCCACTTT. This sequence joins TRBV6-6 and TRBJ1-6, with 8 bases that match TRBD1. The CDR3 loop spans 14 amino acids. Germline CDR1 is MNHNY and CDR2 is SVGAGI (reference sequence). Trimming took 8 bases from V and 10 from J; bases not matched to a gene: 10.